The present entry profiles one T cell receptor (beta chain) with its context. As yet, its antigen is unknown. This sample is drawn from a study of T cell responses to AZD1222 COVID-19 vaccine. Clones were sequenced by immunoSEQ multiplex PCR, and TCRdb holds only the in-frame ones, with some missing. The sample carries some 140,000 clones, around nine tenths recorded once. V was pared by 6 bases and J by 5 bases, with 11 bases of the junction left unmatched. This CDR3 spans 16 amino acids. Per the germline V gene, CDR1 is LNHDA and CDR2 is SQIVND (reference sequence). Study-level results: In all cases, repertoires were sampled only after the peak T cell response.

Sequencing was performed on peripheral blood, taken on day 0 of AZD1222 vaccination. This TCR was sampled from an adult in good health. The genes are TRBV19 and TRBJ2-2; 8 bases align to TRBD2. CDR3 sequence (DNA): TGTGCCAGTAGGGGACTAGGAAGCCCCCAAACCGGGGAGCTGTTTTTT. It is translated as CASRGLGSPQTGELFF.